This entry features one TCR beta chain sequence. The CDR3 loop spans 14 amino acids. Trimming removed 6 bases from V and 0 bases from J; junction bases left unmatched: 5. Germline assignment: CDR1 MDHEN and CDR2 SYDVKM. As processed by the authors: Researchers report that nucleated cell counts were estimated from reference gene primer amplification. Produced via immunoSEQ multiplex PCR; TCRdb's table is partial and in-frame only. Clonal size and the V and J genes are those of that table, whereas D and trimming came from the DNA. In the table there are 300,000 to 500,000 clones, over 75% of which are singletons. These data originate in a study of blood T cell repertoires in COVID-19. Across the study: The study drew acute and convalescent COVID-19 samples from the United States, Italy and Spain.

The V call is TRBV28, the J call TRBJ2-7; 7 bases align to TRBD1. The sequence derives from a woman in her twenties or thirties with acute COVID-19. Sequencing used PBMCs or T cells enriched from blood (not recorded which). In DNA, the CDR3 is TGTGCCAGCAGCCAAGCAGGGGGCTCCTACGAGCAGTACTTC. Its translation: CASSQAGGSYEQYF.